Sequencing of this TCR beta chain was carried out in a study of shared clonotypes between healthy human individuals. Trimming took off 0 bases at V and 0 bases at J, with 7 bases between the two ends. The CDR3 has 15 amino acids. Germline assignment: CDR1 SGDLS and CDR2 YYNGEE. Turning to this clone: This sample includes further DNA sequences coding for the same CDR3.

The protocol was immunoSEQ multiplex PCR, while the TCRdb copy is restricted to in-frame clones and leaves out a portion. This table has 2,100,000 or so clones, about 94% appearing once. The TCR was taken from a man between 18 and 29 years old in good health. The sequenced material came from naive CD4+ T cells sorted from blood. The subset was: CD45RA+ positively selected. The chain combines TRBV9 with TRBJ1-5, with TRBD1 as a possible D gene (6 bases). DNA of the CDR3: TGTGCCAGCAGCGTAGAGGGGGGTAGCAATCAGCCCCAGCATTTT. Its translation is CASSVEGGSNQPQHF.